The 16 T cell receptor beta chains presented below share a single source sample, sequenced in a study of shared clonotypes between healthy human individuals. Clones were sequenced by immunoSEQ multiplex PCR, and TCRdb holds only the in-frame ones, with some missing. The table shows roughly 1,600,000 clones, with about 98.5% occurring only once. Material for sequencing was naive CD4+ T cells sorted from blood. The sample's subset: CD45RA+ positively selected. Receptors originate from a man under 40 in good health.

The J gene is TRBJ2-2, the V gene TRBV21-1. TRBV21-1 is given as a pseudogene. The CDR3 extends over 19 amino acids. The CDR3 region has the DNA TGTGCCAGCAGCAAACTAGGGGGTGATCAGGGACTTTCCACCGGGGAGCTGTTTTTT. Its protein product is CASSKLGGDQGLSTGELFF.

J is TRBJ1-4 and V is TRBV7-6, with D unclear. The CDR3 length is 21 residues. V lost 2 bases, J lost 0 bases, and 25 bases lay in between. Per germline, CDR1 SGHVS and CDR2 FNYEAQ. The CDR3 nucleotides read TGTGCCAGCAGCTTAAATAGGTTTGGAATATTCCAAACTGCAACTAATGAAAAACTGTTTTTT. Translated, it gives CASSLNRFGIFQTATNEKLFF. The entire variable domain, with the rest obtained from reference TRBV7-6 and TRBJ1-4, is as follows: GAGVSQSPRYKVTKRGQDVALRCDPISGHVSLYWYRQALGQGPEFLTYFNYEAQQDKSGLPNDRFSAERPEGSISTLTIQRTEQRDSAMYRCASSLNRFGIFQTATNEKLFFGSGTQLSVL.

This clone was recorded once. V is TRBV7-2 and J is TRBJ1-5; a possible D gene is TRBD1 (5 bases). Germline V CDR1 and CDR2: SGHTA, FQGNSA. V dropped 4 bases and J dropped 3 bases, with 16 bases sitting between them. This CDR3 contains 16 residues. The CDR3 loop reads CASSSTPGINNQPQHF. CDR3 nucleotide sequence: TGTGCCAGCAGCTCCACCCCAGGGATTAACAATCAGCCCCAGCATTTT.

V and J are TRBV5-4 and TRBJ1-1, with 8 bases matching TRBD1. Trimming removed 5 bases from V and 3 bases from J; junction bases left unmatched: 9. CDR1 and CDR2 (germline): SGHNT, YYREEE (reference sequence). The CDR3 totals 15 residues. The CDR3 loop reads CASRPGGDMDTEAFF. In nucleotides, the CDR3 is TGTGCCAGCAGACCAGGGGGCGATATGGACACTGAAGCTTTCTTT.

The V gene is TRBV5-1, the J gene TRBJ2-7; D gene unclear. V dropped 4 bases and J dropped 0 bases, with 8 bases sitting between them. From germline, CDR1 is SGHRS and CDR2 YFSETQ. This CDR3 is built from 13 residues. In DNA form, the CDR3 reads TGCGCCAGCAGCCCCGAGTTCTCCTACGAGCAGTACTTC. It encodes CASSPEFSYEQYF. Drawing the rest from reference TRBV5-1 and TRBJ2-7, the complete variable domain is KAGVTQTPRYLIKTRGQQVTLSCSPISGHRSVSWYQQTPGQGLQFLFEYFSETQRNKGNFPGRFSGRQFSNSRSEMNVSTLELGDSALYLCASSPEFSYEQYFGPGTRLTVT.

The V and J genes are TRBV5-4 and TRBJ2-5, with D perhaps given as TRBD1 or TRBD2 (5 bases each). The CDR3 loop spans 15 amino acids. Trimming stripped 0 bases from V and 4 bases from J, with 13 bases between. Germline V gene data show CDR1 as SGHNT and CDR2 as YYREEE (reference sequence). This CDR3 is CASSLVGRAGETQYF. The CDR3 DNA sequence: TGTGCCAGCAGCTTGGTCGGCAGGGCGGGAGAGACCCAGTACTTC.

J is TRBJ2-1 and V is TRBV7-9, with 8 bases fitting TRBD2. After removal of 5 bases from V and 14 bases from J, the junction contained 11 bases not matched to a gene. Germline V gene lookup returns CDR1 SEHNR and CDR2 FQNEAQ (reference sequence). The CDR3 runs 13 residues. Here the CDR3 reads CASSTPGGGYEFF. The CDR3 coding sequence is TGTGCCAGCAGCACTCCCGGGGGGGGCTATGAGTTCTTC.

The rearrangement links TRBV18 to TRBJ1-4; TRBD1 aligns across 9 bases. After removal of 2 bases from V and 8 bases from J, the junction contained 3 bases not matched to a gene. Germline CDR1 is KGHSH and CDR2 is LQKENI. The CDR3 covers 14 residues. CDR3 nucleotides: TGTGCCAGCTCACCAAGGACAGGGGAGGAAAAACTGTTTTTT. The encoded protein is CASSPRTGEEKLFF.

The genes are TRBV18 and TRBJ1-3; D remains unclear. The CDR3 is 15 amino acids. Between the trimmed V and J ends, which lost 4 bases and 0 bases, there was a span of 10 bases. Germline V gives CDR1 KGHSH, CDR2 LQKENI. The CDR3 is CASSRQEVSGNTIYF. As DNA, the CDR3 is TGTGCCAGCTCACGTCAGGAGGTCTCTGGAAACACCATATATTTT.

On this clone: Other DNA sequences in the sample encode the same CDR3. The rearrangement links TRBV28 to TRBJ1-2, with D tentatively TRBD1 (5 bases). The length of the CDR3 is 13 residues. CDR1 is MDHEN and CDR2 is SYDVKM in the germline V gene. The ends were cut back, 3 bases at V and 2 bases at J, with 7 bases in the middle. CDR3 bases: TGTGCCAGCAGTTTTCCAGGGAACTATGGCTACACCTTC. Translation: CASSFPGNYGYTF.

This sequence joins TRBV27 and TRBJ2-5, with 7 bases fitting TRBD1. CDR1 is MNHEY and CDR2 is SMNVEV in the germline V gene (reference sequence). CDR3 length equals 16 residues. Trimming at V came to 2 bases and at J to 2 bases, leaving 8 bases not matched to a gene. CDR3 sequence (DNA): TGTGCCAGCAGTTTAAAAGTTTGGGACAGACAAGAGACCCAGTACTTC. It translates to CASSLKVWDRQETQYF.

The CDR3 sequence: CAISDSGKHSYNEQFF. The CDR3, as DNA: TGTGCCATCAGCGATAGCGGGAAGCACTCCTACAATGAGCAGTTCTTC. The chain employs TRBV10-3 and TRBJ2-1, with TRBD2 identical over 8 bases. The CDR3 length is 16 residues. Germline loops: CDR1 ENHRY, CDR2 SYGVKD. V was pared by 6 bases and J by 0 bases, with 7 bases of the junction left unmatched.

With respect to this clone: This CDR3 is also generated by other DNA sequences in the sample. The V and J genes are TRBV5-1 and TRBJ2-1; 8 nucleotides match TRBD1. This CDR3 comprises 15 residues. With V trimmed by 5 bases and J by 0 bases, 4 bases remained unmatched. The V gene's germline CDR1 is SGHRS and CDR2 YFSETQ. The CDR3 DNA follows: TGCGCCAGCAGTCGGGACAGGAGCTCCTACAATGAGCAGTTCTTC. Residues: CASSRDRSSYNEQFF. Complete variable domain (other parts from reference TRBV5-1 and TRBJ2-1): KAGVTQTPRYLIKTRGQQVTLSCSPISGHRSVSWYQQTPGQGLQFLFEYFSETQRNKGNFPGRFSGRQFSNSRSEMNVSTLELGDSALYLCASSRDRSSYNEQFFGPGTRLTVL.

This chain connects TRBV28 to TRBJ1-2, with a tentative D call TRBD1 (5 bases). The CDR3 loop spans 13 amino acids. CDR1 and CDR2 (germline): MDHEN, SYDVKM. Deletions cut 5 bases from V and 1 base from J, with 8 bases between. The CDR3, as DNA: TGTGCCAGCAGTGACAGAGTTAACTATGGCTACACCTTC. It codes for CASSDRVNYGYTF.

The chain recombines TRBV7-8 with TRBJ2-1; 10 positions match TRBD2. The V gene end was trimmed by 1 base and the J gene end by 4 bases; junction bases not matched to a gene: 4. Germline assignment: CDR1 SGHVS and CDR2 FQNEAQ. The CDR3 is 16 residues long. This chain's CDR3 is CASSLVLAGVYNEQFF. The CDR3 DNA follows: TGTGCCAGCAGCTTAGTTCTAGCGGGAGTTTACAATGAGCAGTTCTTC. Looking up the rest from reference TRBV7-8 and TRBJ2-1 gives the full variable domain: GAGVSQSPRYKVAKRGQDVALRCDPISGHVSLFWYQQALGQGPEFLTYFQNEAQLDKSGLPSDRFFAERPEGSVSTLKIQRTQQEDSAVYLCASSLVLAGVYNEQFFGPGTRLTVL.

The chain uses TRBV7-2 and TRBJ2-3, with 11 bases aligning to TRBD2. The CDR3 is 19 residues long. Trimming at V came to 6 bases and at J to 0 bases, leaving 14 bases not matched to a gene. Looked up from germline, CDR1 is SGHTA and CDR2 is FQGNSA. The CDR3 region has the DNA TGTGCCAGCAGTCGAACCGGGACTAGCGGACCCTTTAGCACAGATACGCAGTATTTT. Its protein product is CASSRTGTSGPFSTDTQYF.